Presented here are 29 T cell receptor beta chains from one specimen sequenced in a study of beta chain features in type 1 diabetes. Sequenced material consisted of expressed TCRB transcripts (all of the isolated RNA was reverse transcribed). The data were produced by immunoSEQ multiplex PCR, yet TCRdb's version contains in-frame clones alone and is incomplete. The sample records under 800,000 clones, around 15% being singletons. The sample comprised naive CD4+ T cells from blood. These receptors all stem from a man younger than 35 in good health.

This clone was counted only a few times. The rearrangement uses TRBV21-1 and TRBJ2-4; TRBD1, the table's D call, was not compared with the DNA. TRBV21-1 is deemed a pseudogene. There are 17 residues in the CDR3. The CDR3 DNA sequence: TGTGCCAGCAGCAAAGGCCGAGGGACAGGGGACAAAAACATTCAGTACTTC. Translating gives CASSKGRGTGDKNIQYF.

The J gene is TRBJ1-1, the V gene TRBV4-2; 7 positions agree with TRBD1. Germline CDR1 LGHNA, CDR2 YNFKEQ. The CDR3 extends over 16 amino acids. V shed 3 bases, J shed 0 bases, and the junction held 7 bases outside the gene matches. CDR3 loop: CASSQRMTGLNTEAFF. DNA for the CDR3: TGTGCCAGCAGCCAGAGAATGACAGGGCTGAACACTGAAGCTTTCTTT.

The sample holds a few counts of this clone. The rearrangement links TRBV19 to TRBJ2-3; TRBD2 matches 13 bases. V dropped 5 bases and J dropped 6; count of bases not matched to a gene: 14. Per the germline V gene, CDR1 is LNHDA and CDR2 is SQIVND (reference sequence). This CDR3 is 18 amino acids long. The CDR3 loop reads CASSLQAGLAGEGDTQYF. The CDR3 DNA sequence: TGTGCCAGTAGTCTACAAGCCGGACTAGCGGGAGAGGGGGATACGCAGTATTTT.

This chain links TRBV28 with TRBJ2-3; D uncertain. Germline values: CDR1 MDHEN, CDR2 SYDVKM. This CDR3 spans 14 amino acids. Trimming left V 5 bases short and J 1 base short, with 10 bases between. CDR3 residues: CASSRGGGTDTQYF. The CDR3 coding sequence is TGTGCCAGCAGTCGAGGTGGAGGCACAGATACGCAGTATTTT.

The chain has TRBV7-3 and TRBJ2-7; TRBD1 matches 7 bases. This CDR3 is 15 amino acids long. Germline V gene lookup returns CDR1 SGHTA and CDR2 FQGTGA. Losses at the gene ends were 1 base for V and 3 bases for J; bases not matched to a gene: 6. The CDR3 nucleotides read TGTGCCAGCAGCTTAATGGTGGGACAGCTCTACGAGCAGTACTTC. As protein: CASSLMVGQLYEQYF.

The V call is TRBV7-3, the J call TRBJ2-5, with a possible D match to TRBD2 (5 bases). In germline, CDR1 is SGHTA, CDR2 FQGTGA. The CDR3 has 15 amino acids. Trimming took off 4 bases at V and 2 bases at J, with 14 bases between the two ends. In nucleotides, the CDR3 is TGTGCCAGCAGCTCCGGACTGACTATACAAGAGACCCAGTACTTC. Translating gives CASSSGLTIQETQYF.

The chain couples TRBV7-2 to TRBJ2-5; 8 nucleotides line up with TRBD2. The J call is uncertain, as TRBJ2-7 better fits the DNA end. The CDR3 is 15 residues long. Germline loops: CDR1 SGHTA, CDR2 FQGNSA. The CDR3 sequence: CASSSLGSGTYEQYF. The CDR3 nucleotides are TGTGCCAGCAGCTCCTTGGGTAGCGGGACCTACGAGCAGTACTTC.

This sequence joins TRBV15 and TRBJ2-5, with D possibly being TRBD1 (6 bases). Trimming took 0 bases from V and 7 from J, leaving 12 bases between them. CDR1 and CDR2 (germline): LNHNV, YYDKDF (reference sequence). The CDR3 loop spans 14 amino acids. CDR3 in DNA: TGTGCCACCAGCAGAGATATGGTACAGGGGACCCAGTACTTC. Protein sequence: CATSRDMVQGTQYF.

CDR3 in amino acids: CAISVWGNNQPQHF. The CDR3, as DNA: TGTGCCATCAGTGTGTGGGGCAACAATCAGCCCCAGCATTTT. The chain recombines TRBV10-3 with TRBJ1-5; a weak D match, TRBD1 (5 bases). Germline-derived CDR1 and CDR2 are ENHRY and SYGVKD. The CDR3 covers 14 residues. The V end lost 4 bases, the J end lost 3 bases, and 10 bases lay between the germline ends.

This clone was detected only a few times. V is TRBV7-2 and J is TRBJ1-4, with D possibly being TRBD1 (6 bases). The V and J ends lost 5 bases and 14 bases respectively, with 21 bases between them. This CDR3 comprises 14 residues. Germline CDR1 reads SGHTA; CDR2 reads FQGNSA. In DNA, the CDR3 is TGTGCCAGCAGCCCCGGGACAAGGGCGGAAGTTCTGTTTTTT. It is translated as CASSPGTRAEVLFF.

The sample holds a few counts of this clone. The chain joins TRBV11-3 to TRBJ2-3, with D unclear. The germline gives CDR1 SGHNT, CDR2 YENEEA. Trimming took off 0 bases at V and 8 bases at J, with 15 bases between the two ends. The CDR3 has 15 amino acids. The CDR3 region is CASSLDLEWAGTQYF. CDR3 coding DNA: TGTGCCAGCAGCTTAGATCTCGAATGGGCCGGTACGCAGTATTTT.

This clone showed up just a few times. The chain couples TRBV19 to TRBJ1-2; TRBD1 aligns across 8 bases. Germline CDR1 and CDR2: LNHDA and SQIVND (reference sequence). V lost 4 bases and J lost 4; bases outside the gene matches: 5. The CDR3 has 14 residues. CDR3 sequence reads: CASSTRQGLYGYTF. The CDR3, as DNA: TGTGCCAGTAGTACCAGACAGGGGCTCTATGGCTACACCTTC.

This chain joins TRBV29-1 and TRBJ1-2; 8 nucleotides agree with TRBD1. Germline V gene lookup returns CDR1 SQVTM and CDR2 ANQGSEA. The CDR3 runs 13 residues. Trimming at V came to 6 bases and at J to 2 bases, leaving 5 bases not matched to a gene. The CDR3 sequence is CSVIRTGNYGYTF. As DNA, the CDR3 is TGCAGCGTCATTAGGACAGGGAACTATGGCTACACCTTC.

The chain uses TRBV6-5 and TRBJ1-3; 7 bases are shared with TRBD1. The CDR3 contains 14 residues. Per germline, CDR1 MNHEY and CDR2 SVGAGI. Germline trimming cut 0 bases from V and 5 bases from J; bases unmatched to any gene: 1. DNA of the CDR3: TGTGCCAGCAGTTACTCGGGACAGAGAAACACCATATATTTT. It is translated as CASSYSGQRNTIYF.

V and J are TRBV9 and TRBJ2-2; TRBD1 aligns across 8 bases. Germline V gene data show CDR1 as SGDLS and CDR2 as YYNGEE. Trimming at V came to 3 bases and at J to 6 bases, leaving 7 bases not matched to a gene. The CDR3 contains 15 residues. The CDR3 sequence is CASSAHPRGPGELFF. The DNA for the CDR3 is TGTGCCAGCAGCGCCCACCCCAGGGGGCCCGGGGAGCTGTTTTTT. The complete variable domain, with remaining parts taken from reference TRBV9 and TRBJ2-2, reads DSGVTQTPKHLITATGQRVTLRCSPRSGDLSVYWYQQSLDQGLQFLIQYYNGEERAKGNILERFSAQQFPDLHSELNLSSLELGDSALYFCASSAHPRGPGELFFGEGSRLTVL.

The rearrangement links TRBV6-5 to TRBJ1-3; tentative D call: TRBD1 (6 bases). Trimming stripped 5 bases from V and 11 bases from J, with 13 bases between. The V gene's germline CDR1 is MNHEY and CDR2 SVGAGI. CDR3 length: 12 residues. The CDR3 nucleotides read TGTGCCAGCAGTAGCAGGGGTCAGGCCATATATTTT. It specifies CASSSRGQAIYF.

The table lists this clone with a few counts. This chain links TRBV30 with TRBJ1-2; D gene uncertain. The germline gives CDR1 GTSNPN, CDR2 SVGIG (reference sequence). Trimming pared 2 bases from V and 4 bases from J, leaving 11 bases between. This CDR3 region has 13 residues. CDR3 region: CAWSPSGIYGYTF. In DNA, the CDR3 is TGTGCCTGGAGTCCTTCCGGCATCTATGGCTACACCTTC. Supplemented by reference TRBV30 and TRBJ1-2, the full variable domain reads SQTIHQWPATLVQPVGSPLSLECTVEGTSNPNLYWYRQAAGRGLQLLFYSVGIGQISSEVPQNLSASRPQDRQFILSSKKLLLSDSGFYLCAWSPSGIYGYTFGSGTRLTVV.

This clone was observed a few times. The V gene is TRBV12-5, the J gene TRBJ2-1; 14 bases agree with TRBD2. Germline V gene data show CDR1 as LGHNT and CDR2 as FRNRAP. This CDR3 contains 16 residues. J lost 7 bases, V lost 6 bases, and 8 bases had no gene match. CDR3 coding DNA: TGTGCTAGTGGCCCTGGGACTAGCGGGAGCATAAATGAGCAGTTCTTC. Its translation is CASGPGTSGSINEQFF. Full variable domain (outside the CDR3, taken from reference TRBV12-5 and TRBJ2-1): DARVTQTPRHKVTEMGQEVTMRCQPILGHNTVFWYRQTMMQGLELLAYFRNRAPLDDSGMPKDRFSAEMPDATLATLKIQPSEPRDSAVYFCASGPGTSGSINEQFFGPGTRLTVL.

The V and J genes are TRBV29-1 and TRBJ2-2, with TRBD2 matching 10 bases. Trimming cost V 7 bases and J 7 bases; bases outside gene matches: 6. CDR1 is SQVTM and CDR2 is ANQGSEA in the germline V gene. The CDR3 sequence is 13 residues long. CDR3 sequence reads: CSASGGRGGELFF. CDR3 nucleotides: TGCAGCGCTAGCGGGGGCCGAGGCGGGGAGCTGTTTTTT.

This clone was counted only a few times. The rearrangement uses TRBV5-4 and TRBJ1-5, with D uncertain. Germline assignment: CDR1 SGHNT and CDR2 YYREEE (reference sequence). This CDR3 contains 12 residues. The V and J ends lost 9 bases and 5 bases respectively, with 12 bases between them. CDR3 in amino acids: CATSLGHQPQHF. CDR3 DNA: TGTGCCACCTCCCTCGGGCATCAGCCCCAGCATTTT.

The chain combines TRBV6-1 with TRBJ1-6; no clear D gene. V was trimmed by 2 bases and J by 9 bases, leaving 8 bases between them. The CDR3 totals 13 residues. Germline V gives CDR1 MNHNS, CDR2 SASEGT. CDR3 coding DNA: TGTGCCAGCAGTGAAAATCGGGGTTCACCCCTCCACTTT. Translated, it gives CASSENRGSPLHF.

A note on this clone: The identical CDR3 is also encoded by other nucleotide sequences in the sample. The rearrangement uses TRBV18 and TRBJ2-3, with a tentative D call TRBD1 (5 bases). This CDR3 is built from 12 residues. The V gene's germline CDR1 is KGHSH and CDR2 LQKENI. V shed 6 bases and J shed 6 bases, with 10 bases lying between them. CDR3 bases: TGTGCCAGCTCCCCGAAGGGGGATACGCAGTATTTT. This encodes CASSPKGDTQYF.

There are a few counts of this clone. The chain couples TRBV29-1 to TRBJ2-5; D is perhaps TRBD1 or TRBD2 (5 bases each). The end of the DNA aligns better with TRBJ2-7, so the J call may be wrong. Looked up from germline, CDR1 is SQVTM and CDR2 is ANQGSEA. This CDR3 comprises 12 residues. CDR3 loop: CSGRDVRYEQYF. For the CDR3, the DNA is TGCAGCGGCCGGGACGTACGCTACGAGCAGTACTTC.

The chain links TRBV5-4 to TRBJ2-2, with 7 bases lining up with TRBD2. Germline CDR1 reads SGHNT; CDR2 reads YYREEE (reference sequence). With 2 bases clipped from V and 0 bases from J, the junction kept 4 bases outside the gene matches. This CDR3 has 16 residues. In nucleotides, the CDR3 is TGTGCCAGCAGCTTTAAGCGGGGTACGAACACCGGGGAGCTGTTTTTT. Translated: CASSFKRGTNTGELFF.

The chain is built from TRBV29-1 and TRBJ1-5; unclear D gene. The CDR3 is 13 residues long. Germline values: CDR1 SQVTM, CDR2 ANQGSEA. Deletions cut 6 bases from V and 6 bases from J, with 15 bases between. The CDR3 coding sequence is TGCAGCGTGGGCGGCAGGACGGGTCAGCCCCAGCATTTT. It yields the protein CSVGGRTGQPQHF.

The chain carries TRBV10-2 and TRBJ2-5, with D perhaps matching TRBD2 (6 bases). This CDR3 is built from 15 residues. Germline V gene data show CDR1 as WSHSY and CDR2 as SAAADI. Trimming cost V 8 bases and J 5 bases, with 21 bases left between them. The CDR3: CASEKRAGTKETQYF. The DNA of the CDR3 is TGCGCCAGCGAGAAAAGGGCGGGGACCAAGGAGACCCAGTACTTC.

In this sample, this clone turned up a few times. A junction end diverges from the germline sequence, so it may reflect a read error. The CDR3 bases are TGCGCCAGCAGTTTGGCGTTATTAAAAGGGACAGGGGCAGTTACGAACACTGAAGCTTTCTTT. Protein product: CASSLALLKGTGAVTNTEAFF. The chain uses TRBV5-1 and TRBJ1-1; 10 bases fit TRBD1. The CDR3 totals 21 residues. Per germline, CDR1 SGHRS and CDR2 YFSETQ.

The chain combines TRBV7-2 with TRBJ2-3; either TRBD1 or TRBD2 may fit D (5 bases each). Per the germline V gene, CDR1 is SGHTA and CDR2 is FQGNSA. The CDR3 runs to 14 residues. V was pared by 1 base and J by 8 bases, with 13 bases between. CDR3 bases: TGTGCCAGCAGCTTAGTTGGGGCGGGTGGTACGCAGTATTTT. Protein: CASSLVGAGGTQYF.

The chain recombines TRBV6-1 with TRBJ2-5; 9 bases map to TRBD2. The J segment lost 1 base and the V segment lost 9 bases, leaving 9 bases of the junction unmatched. This CDR3 is 15 amino acids long. Germline V gives CDR1 MNHNS, CDR2 SASEGT. This chain's CDR3 is CASAGLAGPQETQYF. The CDR3 DNA reads TGTGCCAGTGCTGGGCTAGCGGGGCCCCAAGAGACCCAGTACTTC.